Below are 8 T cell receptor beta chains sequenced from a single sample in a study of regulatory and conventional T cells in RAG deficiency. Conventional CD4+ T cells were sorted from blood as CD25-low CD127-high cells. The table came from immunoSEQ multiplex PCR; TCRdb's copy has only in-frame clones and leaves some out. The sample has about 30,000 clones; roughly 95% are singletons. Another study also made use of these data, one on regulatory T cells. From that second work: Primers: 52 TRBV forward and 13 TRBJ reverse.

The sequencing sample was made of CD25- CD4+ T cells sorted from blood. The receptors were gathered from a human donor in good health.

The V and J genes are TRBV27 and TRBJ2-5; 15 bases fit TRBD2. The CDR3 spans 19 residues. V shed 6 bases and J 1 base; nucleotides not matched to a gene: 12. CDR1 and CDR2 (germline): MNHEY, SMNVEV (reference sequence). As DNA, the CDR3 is TGTGCCAGCAGCCCCTCCGCGGGACTAGCGGGGGGCCTCCAAGAGACCCAGTACTTC. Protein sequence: CASSPSAGLAGGLQETQYF.

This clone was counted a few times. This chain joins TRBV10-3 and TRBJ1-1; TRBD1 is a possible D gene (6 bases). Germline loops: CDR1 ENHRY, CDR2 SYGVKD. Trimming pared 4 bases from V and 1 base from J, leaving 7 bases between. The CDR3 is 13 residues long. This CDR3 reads CAISGQENTEAFF. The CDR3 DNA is TGTGCCATCAGTGGACAGGAGAACACTGAAGCTTTCTTT.

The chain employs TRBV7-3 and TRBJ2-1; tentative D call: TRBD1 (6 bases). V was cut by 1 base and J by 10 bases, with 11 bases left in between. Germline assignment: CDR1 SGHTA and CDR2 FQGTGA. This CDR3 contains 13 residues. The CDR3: CASSLKDTGEQFF. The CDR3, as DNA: TGTGCCAGCAGCTTAAAGGACACAGGGGAGCAGTTCTTC.

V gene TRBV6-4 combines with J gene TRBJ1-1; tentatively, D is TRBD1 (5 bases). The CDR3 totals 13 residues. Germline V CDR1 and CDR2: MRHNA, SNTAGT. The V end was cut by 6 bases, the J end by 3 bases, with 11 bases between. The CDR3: CASSPRGDTEAFF. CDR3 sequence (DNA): TGTGCCAGCAGCCCCCGGGGGGACACTGAAGCTTTCTTT.

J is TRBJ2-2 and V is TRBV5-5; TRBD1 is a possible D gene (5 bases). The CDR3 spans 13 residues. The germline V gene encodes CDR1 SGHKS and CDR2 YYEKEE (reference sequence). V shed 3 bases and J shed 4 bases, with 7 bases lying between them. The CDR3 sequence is CASSWGFTGELFF. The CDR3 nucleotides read TGTGCCAGCAGCTGGGGCTTCACCGGGGAGCTGTTTTTT.

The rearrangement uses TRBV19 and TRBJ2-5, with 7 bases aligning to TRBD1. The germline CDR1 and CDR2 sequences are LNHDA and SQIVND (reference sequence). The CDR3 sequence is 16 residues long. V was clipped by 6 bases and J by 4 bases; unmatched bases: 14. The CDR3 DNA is TGTGCCAGTAGCGGGGCTGGACACAGGGGATCAGAGACCCAGTACTTC. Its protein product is CASSGAGHRGSETQYF.

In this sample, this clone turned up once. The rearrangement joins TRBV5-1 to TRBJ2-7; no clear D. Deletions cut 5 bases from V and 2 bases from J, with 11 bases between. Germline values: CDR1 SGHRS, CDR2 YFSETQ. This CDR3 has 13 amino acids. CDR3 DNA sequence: TGCGCCAGCAGACATGACTGGGCCTACGAGCAGTACTTC. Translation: CASRHDWAYEQYF. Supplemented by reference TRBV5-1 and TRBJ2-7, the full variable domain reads KAGVTQTPRYLIKTRGQQVTLSCSPISGHRSVSWYQQTPGQGLQFLFEYFSETQRNKGNFPGRFSGRQFSNSRSEMNVSTLELGDSALYLCASRHDWAYEQYFGPGTRLTVT.

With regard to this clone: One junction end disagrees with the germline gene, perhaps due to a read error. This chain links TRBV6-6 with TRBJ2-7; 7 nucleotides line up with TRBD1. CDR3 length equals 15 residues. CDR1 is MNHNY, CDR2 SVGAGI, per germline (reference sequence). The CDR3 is CASSYTGQTSYEQHF. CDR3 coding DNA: TGTGCCAGCAGTTACACGGGACAGACCTCCTACGAGCAGCACTTC.